This passage covers 30 T cell receptor beta chains from one sample sequenced in a study of liver allograft versus peripheral blood T cells. Study-level background: Peripheral blood of the recipients supplied T cell receptor repertoires that were compared with those in transplanted livers.

MiXCR, applied by TCRdb to the reads, yields one record per CDR3 protein. The repertoire holds about 2,800 distinct CDR3 sequences, with approximately 14% as singletons. These receptors originate from a human patient who had a liver transplant. Certain T cells may be donor cells from the graft.

At least ten counts were recorded for this clonotype. This chain links TRBV28 with TRBJ1-3; D perhaps matches TRBD1 (6 bases). The CDR3 is 16 residues long. V lost 2 bases to trimming and J lost 6 bases, with 17 bases between them. Looked up from germline, CDR1 is MDHEN and CDR2 is SYDVKM. CDR3 in DNA: TGTGCCAGCAGTTTACTCAGGGGCGTTGGGGAAAACACCATATATTTT. Protein sequence: CASSLLRGVGENTIYF.

Many counts were recorded for this clonotype. The chain recombines TRBV27 with TRBJ2-2; D may be TRBD1 (5 bases). The CDR3 loop spans 16 amino acids. Germline CDR1 is MNHEY and CDR2 is SMNVEV (reference sequence). V lost 1 base to trimming and J lost 6 bases, with 15 bases between them. CDR3 nucleotides: TGTGCCAGCAGTTTATTCCAGGGCAGGAGTGCCGGGGAGCTGTTTTTT. Protein: CASSLFQGRSAGELFF.

This clonotype is judged large. The chain combines TRBV6-2 or TRBV6-3 with TRBJ2-1; D is possibly TRBD2 (6 bases). The CDR3 spans 16 residues. Deletions cut 4 bases from V and 2 bases from J, with 15 bases between. Germline loops: CDR1 MNHEY, CDR2 SVGEGT. The DNA for the CDR3 is TGTGCCAGCAGTTGTCGGGAGAGCCCTCCCTACAATGAGCAGTTCTTC. Encoded protein: CASSCRESPPYNEQFF.

In its sample, this clonotype is medium-sized. This sequence joins TRBV7-9 and TRBJ1-1, with TRBD1 matching 7 bases. V was clipped by 1 base and J by 2 bases; unmatched bases: 4. Germline CDR1 and CDR2: SEHNR and FQNEAQ (reference sequence). The CDR3 totals 15 residues. CDR3 region: CASSLERQGNTEAFF. DNA of the CDR3: TGTGCCAGCAGCTTAGAACGACAGGGCAACACTGAAGCTTTCTTT. Looking up the rest from reference TRBV7-9 and TRBJ1-1 gives the full variable domain: DTGVSQNPRHKITKRGQNVTFRCDPISEHNRLYWYRQTLGQGPEFLTYFQNEAQLEKSRLLSDRFSAERPKGSFSTLEIQRTEQGDSAMYLCASSLERQGNTEAFFGQGTRLTVV.

This clonotype is medium-sized (0.01 to 0.1%). The chain recombines TRBV5-6 with TRBJ1-5; D is unclear. Trimming cost V 1 base and J 4 bases, with 9 bases left between them. The CDR3 contains 14 residues. Germline CDR1 reads SGHDT; CDR2 reads YYEEEE. CDR3 amino acids: CASSLFGGNQPQHF. The CDR3 bases are TGTGCCAGCAGCTTGTTTGGTGGGAATCAGCCCCAGCATTTT.

This clonotype qualifies as medium-sized. This sequence joins TRBV30 and TRBJ1-1; the D gene is possibly TRBD1 (5 bases). CDR1 is GTSNPN and CDR2 is SVGIG in the germline V gene (reference sequence). V lost 1 base and J 0 bases, leaving 15 bases between the germline ends. The CDR3 runs to 16 residues. The CDR3 DNA reads as TGTGCCTGGAGTGGGACACCATACCCCATGAACACTGAAGCTTTCTTT. Translating gives CAWSGTPYPMNTEAFF.

Comments on this clonotype: This likely reflects a read error, since a far larger clone is one base away. In DNA, the CDR3 is TGTGCCAGCAGTGAAGTAGCGGGGGCCAACGTCCTGACTTTC. Translating it yields CASSEVAGANVLTF. The chain is built from TRBV6-6 and TRBJ2-6, with D perhaps matching TRBD2 (5 bases). Germline V CDR1 and CDR2: MNHNY, SVGAGI (reference sequence). The CDR3 runs to 14 residues. V lost 5 bases and J 4 bases, leaving 9 bases between the germline ends.

In its sample, this clonotype ranks as medium-sized. The V gene is TRBV19, the J gene TRBJ2-7, with D tentatively TRBD2 (5 bases). CDR1 is LNHDA, CDR2 SQIVND, per germline (reference sequence). V was cut by 0 bases and J by 2 bases, with 14 bases left in between. This CDR3 is built from 16 residues. The CDR3 spells CASSIDRGLIPYEQYF. In DNA form, the CDR3 reads TGTGCCAGTAGTATAGATCGGGGTTTAATCCCCTACGAGCAGTACTTC.

In its sample, this clonotype is medium-sized. The CDR3 spells CASMQGLTEAFF. In nucleotides, the CDR3 is TGTGCCAGCATGCAGGGGCTCACTGAAGCTTTCTTT. V gene TRBV7-9 combines with J gene TRBJ1-1, with D maybe TRBD1 (6 bases). Trimming took off 7 bases at V and 4 bases at J, with 10 bases between the two ends. The CDR3 length is 12 residues. Germline CDR1 and CDR2: SEHNR and FQNEAQ (reference sequence).

By share, this clonotype counts as medium-sized. The chain joins TRBV6-5 to TRBJ2-7; D unclear. Germline V lookup: CDR1 MNHEY, CDR2 SVGAGI. The CDR3 has 12 residues. Trimming stripped 0 bases from V and 6 bases from J, with 6 bases between. The CDR3 DNA is TGTGCCAGCAGTTACTCAGGGCTCGAGCAGTACTTC. It yields the protein CASSYSGLEQYF.

By share, this clonotype ranks as medium-sized. The chain combines TRBV27 with TRBJ2-1; perhaps TRBD1 as D (6 bases). Germline CDR1 is MNHEY and CDR2 is SMNVEV (reference sequence). The CDR3 consists of 13 residues. The V gene lost 2 bases and the J gene lost 7 bases, with 9 bases spanning the gap. In nucleotides, the CDR3 is TGTGCCAGCAGTTTAGCGCAGGGGAATGAGCAGTTCTTC. Its translation: CASSLAQGNEQFF.

By sample fraction, this clonotype is medium-sized. V is TRBV19 and J is TRBJ2-7, with TRBD1 matching over 10 bases. This CDR3 has 15 amino acids. The V gene's germline CDR1 is LNHDA and CDR2 SQIVND (reference sequence). Losses at the gene ends were 5 bases for V and 7 bases for J; bases not matched to a gene: 11. CDR3 DNA sequence: TGTGCCAGTAGTTCTCCACGGACAGGGGGTCGGGAGCAGTACTTC. Protein sequence: CASSSPRTGGREQYF.

This clonotype is classed as medium-sized. The chain recombines TRBV19 with TRBJ1-2; TRBD1 is a possible D gene (6 bases). The CDR3 covers 13 residues. V was clipped by 5 bases and J by 5 bases, with 12 bases between them. The germline CDR1 and CDR2 sequences are LNHDA and SQIVND (reference sequence). CDR3 bases: TGTGCCAGTAGTGTACAGGGAGGGTATGGCTACACCTTC. Translating gives CASSVQGGYGYTF.

A word on this clonotype: A single base is all that separates this from a far larger clone, so a read error is likely. The gene calls are TRBV29-1 and TRBJ2-1; D may be TRBD1 or TRBD2 (5 bases each). CDR1 is SQVTM and CDR2 is ANQGSEA in the germline V gene. The CDR3 is made up of 13 amino acids. Trimming left V 3 bases short and J 10 bases short, with 16 bases between. The CDR3 nucleotides are TGCAGCGTTGACTGGGGTGGGGGTTACGAGCAGTTCTTC. This gives the protein CSVDWGGGYEQFF.

This clonotype is termed medium-sized. V and J are TRBV19 and TRBJ2-1; D possibly corresponds to TRBD2 (5 bases). CDR1 is LNHDA, CDR2 SQIVND, per germline (reference sequence). There are 16 residues in the CDR3. Trimming removed 0 bases from V and 0 bases from J, with 9 bases in between. CDR3 in amino acids: CASSIEEGNSYNEQFF. The CDR3 DNA is TGTGCCAGTAGTATAGAAGAGGGAAACTCCTACAATGAGCAGTTCTTC.

In its sample, this clonotype is medium-sized. The chain carries TRBV6-5 and TRBJ1-1; 10 bases map to TRBD1. V lost 2 bases to trimming and J lost 5 bases; unmatched junction nucleotides: 2. This CDR3 has 14 residues. Germline V gene sequence: CDR1 MNHEY, CDR2 SVGAGI. CDR3 DNA sequence: TGTGCCAGCAGTTACGACAGGGGGCTGACTGAAGCTTTCTTT. Its translation is CASSYDRGLTEAFF.

Judged by abundance, this clonotype is medium-sized (0.01 to 0.1%). The V and J genes are TRBV19 and TRBJ1-2; the match to TRBD1 covers 7 bases. CDR3 length: 14 residues. V lost 7 bases to trimming and J lost 3 bases; unmatched junction nucleotides: 8. Germline CDR1 and CDR2: LNHDA and SQIVND (reference sequence). For the CDR3, the DNA is TGTGCCAGTAAGGTAGGGGGCATAGACTATGGCTACACCTTC. It specifies CASKVGGIDYGYTF.

This clonotype was seen a few times. The J gene is TRBJ1-3, the V gene TRBV9; D remains unclear. V lost 7 bases, J lost 0 bases, and 8 bases lay in between. The CDR3 sequence is 13 residues long. CDR1 is SGDLS, CDR2 YYNGEE, per germline. For the CDR3, the DNA is TGTGCCAGCGGTATAGGCTCTGGAAACACCATATATTTT. Translated: CASGIGSGNTIYF.

This clonotype was seen a handful of times. This chain links TRBV12-5 with TRBJ2-7, with TRBD1 matching over 11 bases. Trimming cost V 5 bases and J 6 bases; bases outside gene matches: 6. This CDR3 is 14 amino acids long. Germline loops: CDR1 LGHNT, CDR2 FRNRAP. In DNA form, the CDR3 reads TGTGCTAGTGGTGGGACAGGGGGGGATTCCGAGCAGTACTTC. Translated: CASGGTGGDSEQYF.

This clonotype was counted only a few times. The J gene is TRBJ1-2, the V gene TRBV7-2; D is uncertain. The CDR3 has 14 residues. Germline values: CDR1 SGHTA, CDR2 FQGNSA. V was cut by 3 bases and J by 2 bases, with 10 bases left in between. The CDR3 nucleotides read TGTGCCAGCAGCTTGATCCATAAGAACTATGGCTACACCTTC. It encodes CASSLIHKNYGYTF.

By share of the sample, this clonotype is medium-sized. The chain joins TRBV24-1 to TRBJ1-5; D is unresolved. Germline values: CDR1 KGHDR, CDR2 SFDVKD. The CDR3 extends over 14 amino acids. V lost 1 base, J lost 4 bases, and 7 bases lay in between. The CDR3 nucleotides are TGTGCCACCAGTGATTTTGGCGGGAATCAGCCCCAGCATTTT. Translated: CATSDFGGNQPQHF.

This clonotype is medium-sized (0.01 to 0.1%). The rearrangement joins TRBV27 to TRBJ1-1; no clear D gene. CDR1 and CDR2 (germline): MNHEY, SMNVEV (reference sequence). V was trimmed by 6 bases and J by 0 bases, leaving 14 bases between them. CDR3 length: 15 amino acids. The CDR3 sequence is CASSIGNSMNTEAFF. The DNA of the CDR3 is TGTGCCAGCAGCATAGGCAACAGCATGAACACTGAAGCTTTCTTT.

This clonotype was picked up a small number of times. The chain has TRBV7-9 and TRBJ2-7; D not certain. CDR1 and CDR2 (germline): SEHNR, FQNEAQ (reference sequence). This CDR3 spans 12 amino acids. Trimming removed 1 base at V and 6 bases at J, with 7 bases between. CDR3 nucleotide sequence: TGTGCCAGCAGCTTAGAGACACCCGAGCAGTACTTC. This translates into CASSLETPEQYF.

This clonotype is deemed medium-sized. The chain uses TRBV7-2 and TRBJ1-2; D is unclear. Germline CDR1 reads SGHTA; CDR2 reads FQGNSA. The CDR3 runs 13 residues. Trimming pared 3 bases from V and 8 bases from J, leaving 13 bases between. Here the CDR3 DNA reads TGTGCCAGCAGCTTCCCCGTTCCGTCGGGCTACACCTTC. As protein: CASSFPVPSGYTF.

The V gene is TRBV5-1, the J gene TRBJ2-2; possibly TRBD1 or TRBD2 for D (5 bases each). The CDR3 is 18 amino acids. The ends were cut back, 2 bases at V and 5 bases at J, with 22 bases in the middle. Germline V gene sequence: CDR1 SGHRS, CDR2 YFSETQ. The CDR3: CASSLSVYWGPGTGELFF. CDR3 in DNA: TGCGCCAGCAGCTTATCGGTGTATTGGGGACCGGGGACCGGGGAGCTGTTTTTT.

The chain joins TRBV29-1 to TRBJ2-7; 8 nucleotides line up with TRBD1. The germline V gene has CDR1 SQVTM and CDR2 ANQGSEA. This CDR3 has 16 amino acids. V shed 3 bases, J shed 5 bases, and the junction held 15 bases outside the gene matches. The CDR3 DNA reads as TGCAGCGTTGACCAAGGACTATCCGGGACAGGCAACGAGCAGTACTTC. Translation gives CSVDQGLSGTGNEQYF.

By proportion, this clonotype is medium-sized. Here the CDR3 DNA reads TGTGCCAGCAGCTTGTTATTAATCCTGAAGAGAGACTATGGCTACACCTTC. This translates into CASSLLLILKRDYGYTF. This chain connects TRBV5-6 to TRBJ1-2; D not certain. CDR1 is SGHDT, CDR2 YYEEEE, per germline. The CDR3 covers 17 residues. V was cut by 1 base and J by 3 bases, with 19 bases left in between.

This clonotype ranks as large. The CDR3 reads CATSDSSRLYGYTF. The CDR3 region has the DNA TGTGCCACCAGTGATTCAAGCCGGCTCTATGGCTACACCTTC. The chain links TRBV24-1 to TRBJ1-2, with no clear D. This CDR3 is built from 14 residues. V lost 2 bases to trimming and J lost 4 bases, with 10 bases between them. The V gene's germline CDR1 is KGHDR and CDR2 SFDVKD.

This clonotype came up many times. The V gene is TRBV18, the J gene TRBJ1-2; 7 bases fit TRBD1. Germline CDR1 KGHSH, CDR2 LQKENI. The CDR3 length is 18 residues. Trimming at V came to 3 bases and at J to 0 bases, leaving 13 bases not matched to a gene. The CDR3 protein is CASSPPLTGMESNYGYTF. The CDR3 DNA sequence: TGTGCCAGCTCACCCCCTCTGACAGGGATGGAGTCTAACTATGGCTACACCTTC. Complete variable domain (other parts from reference TRBV18 and TRBJ1-2): NAGVMQNPRHLVRRRGQEARLRCSPMKGHSHVYWYRQLPEEGLKFMVYLQKENIIDESGMPKERFSAEFPKEGPSILRIQQVVRGDSAAYFCASSPPLTGMESNYGYTFGSGTRLTVV.

This clonotype is deemed medium-sized. J is TRBJ2-7 and V is TRBV27, with 8 positions matching TRBD2. Per germline, CDR1 MNHEY and CDR2 SMNVEV (reference sequence). J gave up 0 bases and V 3 bases, and 10 bases lay outside the gene matches. This CDR3 comprises 17 residues. The chain's CDR3 is CASSLAWRGDYSYEQYF. The CDR3 DNA sequence: TGTGCCAGCAGTTTGGCTTGGCGGGGGGACTACTCCTACGAGCAGTACTTC.